The rows below give T cell receptor beta chains drawn from one sample of a study of regulatory T cells in long-lasting Graves disease. Via MiXCR, TCRdb re-called the multiplex PCR reads, giving one row per CDR3 protein. The data show about 470,000 distinct CDR3 sequences, about a fifth seen once. The sequencing here drew on peripheral blood mononuclear cells (PBMCs), taken when the disease was refractory, from a patient treated with antithyroid drugs. These receptors originate from a female donor with Graves disease. CDR3s include the opening cysteine and the closing phenylalanine or tryptophan. The size entry is marked missing in some rows and otherwise reads once, few, many or a size class.

abundance: few
v_gene: TRBV7-2
j_gene: TRBJ1-1
CDR3aa: CASSLKSGTGVNTEAFF

abundance: many
v_gene: TRBV6-1
j_gene: TRBJ2-7
CDR3aa: CATGRAYSYEQYF

abundance: few
v_gene: TRBV19
j_gene: TRBJ1-5
CDR3aa: CASTEGYSNQPQHF

abundance: many
v_gene: TRBV12-3/TRBV12-4
j_gene: TRBJ2-2
CDR3aa: CASSFVPLANTGELFF

abundance: many
v_gene: TRBV20-1
j_gene: TRBJ1-1
CDR3aa: CSSGQTNTEAFF

abundance: NA
v_gene: TRBV20-1
j_gene: TRBJ2-7
CDR3aa: CSAGQFHEQYF

abundance: NA
v_gene: TRBV5-5
j_gene: TRBJ1-5
CDR3aa: CASSWRAVDPKAQHF

abundance: few
v_gene: TRBV6-1
j_gene: TRBJ1-1
CDR3aa: CASEARTRNTEAFF

abundance: few
v_gene: TRBV10-2
j_gene: TRBJ2-7
CDR3aa: CASSESRIYEQYF

abundance: many
v_gene: TRBV11-2
j_gene: TRBJ1-2
CDR3aa: CASSPYPDKGGDYTF

abundance: once
v_gene: TRBV5-1
j_gene: TRBJ2-2
CDR3aa: CASGDRDTGELFF